These 22 T cell receptor beta chains came from one sample sequenced in a study of cytomegalovirus exposure and HLA in healthy donors. The PCR contained 60 Vbeta and 13 Jbeta primers. Libraries were prepared by immunoSEQ multiplex PCR; TCRdb keeps only in-frame clonotypes and omits some of them. Found here are around 120,000 clones, around 74% of them singletons; the top ten hold 1.6%. The sample was PBMCs. These receptors all come from a woman aged 18 to 35 in good health and CMV-seronegative.

This clone was seen only a few times. The chain joins TRBV2 to TRBJ1-6; D gene uncertain. Trimming removed 3 bases from V and 6 bases from J, with 6 bases in between. Germline-derived CDR1 and CDR2 are SNHLY and FYNNEI. The CDR3 runs to 13 residues. CDR3 in amino acids: CASSDSRNSPLHF. The CDR3, as DNA: TGTGCCAGCAGTGATTCTCGTAATTCACCCCTCCACTTT.

The sample holds one count of this clone. The chain recombines TRBV29-1 with TRBJ2-2; D may be TRBD1 (6 bases). This CDR3 region has 12 residues. Germline assignment: CDR1 SQVTM and CDR2 ANQGSEA. Deletions cut 7 bases from V and 7 bases from J, with 13 bases between. CDR3 nucleotide sequence: TGCAGCGCAGGGGACAACGGCGGGGAGCTGTTTTTT. Its protein is CSAGDNGGELFF.

The chain is built from TRBV7-9 and TRBJ1-1; D possibly corresponds to TRBD1 (6 bases). V was cut by 8 bases and J by 1 base, with 11 bases left in between. Germline V gene data show CDR1 as SEHNR and CDR2 as FQNEAQ (reference sequence). CDR3 length equals 13 residues. The CDR3 DNA is TGTGCCAGCCCAGGACAGACGAACACTGAAGCTTTCTTT. Its translation: CASPGQTNTEAFF.

The gene calls are TRBV6-1 and TRBJ2-1; D gene ambiguous. The germline CDR1 and CDR2 sequences are MNHNS and SASEGT. V lost 4 bases and J lost 12, with 10 bases in between. The length of the CDR3 is 11 residues. CDR3 sequence (DNA): TGTGCCAGCAGTGCCAGTTCCCGGCAGTTCTTC. Its translation is CASSASSRQFF.

This clone was seen once. The chain is built from TRBV7-9 and TRBJ1-1, with TRBD1 identical over 7 bases. Trimming took 4 bases from V and 1 from J; bases not matched to a gene: 6. The germline gives CDR1 SEHNR, CDR2 FQNEAQ (reference sequence). This CDR3 spans 15 amino acids. The CDR3 is CASSSWTGRNTEAFF. The CDR3, as DNA: TGTGCCAGCAGCTCCTGGACAGGAAGGAACACTGAAGCTTTCTTT.

In its sample, this clone was seen once. The chain has TRBV7-6 and TRBJ2-7, with D possibly matching TRBD1 (6 bases). The V gene's germline CDR1 is SGHVS and CDR2 FNYEAQ. The CDR3 totals 13 residues. V lost 1 base, J lost 4 bases, and 8 bases lay in between. The CDR3 reads CASSLDRVYEQYF. CDR3 DNA: TGTGCCAGCAGCTTAGACAGGGTATACGAGCAGTACTTC. The full variable domain, completed using reference TRBV7-6 and TRBJ2-7, is GAGVSQSPRYKVTKRGQDVALRCDPISGHVSLYWYRQALGQGPEFLTYFNYEAQQDKSGLPNDRFSAERPEGSISTLTIQRTEQRDSAMYRCASSLDRVYEQYFGPGTRLTVT.

The chain carries TRBV18 and TRBJ1-4; D unresolved. Germline CDR1 KGHSH, CDR2 LQKENI. The CDR3 spans 15 residues. The germline V and J ends were trimmed by 2 bases and 0 bases, with 7 bases remaining between them. The CDR3 sequence is CASSPLGATNEKLFF. CDR3 nucleotides: TGTGCCAGCTCACCATTGGGAGCAACTAATGAAAAACTGTTTTTT. Full variable domain (outside the CDR3, taken from reference TRBV18 and TRBJ1-4): NAGVMQNPRHLVRRRGQEARLRCSPMKGHSHVYWYRQLPEEGLKFMVYLQKENIIDESGMPKERFSAEFPKEGPSILRIQQVVRGDSAAYFCASSPLGATNEKLFFGSGTQLSVL.

In this sample, this clone turned up once. This rearrangement joins TRBV6-1 to TRBJ1-2; a weak D match, TRBD1 (5 bases). The V gene lost 1 base and the J gene lost 4 bases, with 19 bases spanning the gap. This CDR3 region has 17 residues. Per germline, CDR1 MNHNS and CDR2 SASEGT. The chain's CDR3 is CASSEVAGGEGIYGYTF. The CDR3 bases are TGTGCCAGCAGTGAAGTGGCAGGAGGGGAGGGAATCTATGGCTACACCTTC.

V is TRBV6-6 and J is TRBJ1-1; 9 bases map to TRBD1. Germline V gives CDR1 MNHNY, CDR2 SVGAGI (reference sequence). The CDR3 covers 15 residues. Trimming took 2 bases from V and 5 from J; bases not matched to a gene: 6. CDR3 region: CASSYQQGALTEAFF. In DNA, the CDR3 is TGTGCCAGCAGTTACCAACAGGGGGCGTTGACTGAAGCTTTCTTT.

The V gene is TRBV4-1, the J gene TRBJ1-5; no clear D gene. The CDR3 loop spans 15 amino acids. Germline CDR1 and CDR2: MGHRA and YSYEKL. The V and J ends lost 0 bases and 4 bases respectively, with 10 bases between them. The CDR3 here is CASSQEAARNQPQHF. The CDR3 nucleotides are TGCGCCAGCAGCCAAGAAGCGGCCCGGAATCAGCCCCAGCATTTT.

This chain connects TRBV25-1 to TRBJ1-5; 9 bases align to TRBD1. After removal of 4 bases from V and 5 bases from J, the junction contained 3 bases not matched to a gene. The CDR3 is 14 amino acids. From germline, CDR1 is MGHDK and CDR2 SYGVNS. The chain's CDR3 is CASSAQGAHQPQHF. In DNA form, the CDR3 reads TGTGCCAGCAGTGCACAGGGGGCTCATCAGCCCCAGCATTTT.

This chain connects TRBV6-1 to TRBJ2-3; no firm D call. This CDR3 has 15 residues. CDR1 and CDR2 from the germline V gene are MNHNS and SASEGT. Trimming stripped 2 bases from V and 3 bases from J, with 12 bases between. The CDR3 nucleotides read TGTGCCAGCAGTGAAATACCTAGACCTACAGATACGCAGTATTTT. It codes for CASSEIPRPTDTQYF.

The V gene is TRBV4-1, the J gene TRBJ2-7, with 11 bases lining up with TRBD1. The CDR3 has 15 residues. V gave up 5 bases and J gave up 5 bases; unmatched junction bases: 8. Germline CDR1 is MGHRA and CDR2 is YSYEKL. In nucleotides, the CDR3 is TGCGCCAGCAGCGGACGTAAGGGACAGGGGGACGAGCAGTACTTC. It yields the protein CASSGRKGQGDEQYF.

The chain has TRBV28 and TRBJ1-4; D is possibly TRBD1 (5 bases). Per germline, CDR1 MDHEN and CDR2 SYDVKM. There are 15 residues in the CDR3. Trimming cost V 5 bases and J 3 bases, with 13 bases left between them. CDR3 sequence (DNA): TGTGCCAGCAGTCCGGGGGGTGTTGCTAATGAAAAACTGTTTTTT. It yields the protein CASSPGGVANEKLFF.

The V and J genes are TRBV4-1 and TRBJ1-6, with 7 bases lining up with TRBD1. Losses at the gene ends were 4 bases for V and 8 bases for J; bases not matched to a gene: 8. The CDR3 sequence is 15 residues long. Looked up from germline, CDR1 is MGHRA and CDR2 is YSYEKL. The CDR3 protein is CASSRTTGIDSPLHF. The CDR3 nucleotides are TGCGCCAGCAGCCGGACGACAGGGATCGATTCACCCCTCCACTTT.

The genes are TRBV7-3 and TRBJ1-5; TRBD1 matches 10 bases. CDR3 length: 14 residues. Germline CDR1 SGHTA, CDR2 FQGTGA. V was pared by 5 bases and J by 7 bases, with 5 bases of the junction left unmatched. The CDR3 coding sequence is TGTGCCAGCAGCCTGACAGGGGGCGACCAGCCCCAGCATTTT. This translates into CASSLTGGDQPQHF.

CDR3 sequence: CASSLSGAYEQYF. CDR3 in DNA: TGTGCCAGCAGCTTGTCAGGGGCCTACGAGCAGTACTTC. This chain joins TRBV7-9 and TRBJ2-7; weak D call: TRBD1 (6 bases). Germline V lookup: CDR1 SEHNR, CDR2 FQNEAQ (reference sequence). V was pared by 3 bases and J by 2 bases, with 8 bases between. The CDR3 is 13 residues long. Looking up the rest from reference TRBV7-9 and TRBJ2-7 gives the full variable domain: DTGVSQNPRHKITKRGQNVTFRCDPISEHNRLYWYRQTLGQGPEFLTYFQNEAQLEKSRLLSDRFSAERPKGSFSTLEIQRTEQGDSAMYLCASSLSGAYEQYFGPGTRLTVT.

CDR3 sequence (DNA): TGTGCCAGCAGGACACCCGGTATTGAAGCTTTCTTT. It translates to CASRTPGIEAFF. The chain links TRBV6-6 to TRBJ1-1; no clear D gene. Between the trimmed V and J ends, which lost 6 bases and 7 bases, there was a span of 12 bases. CDR3 length equals 12 residues. Per the germline V gene, CDR1 is MNHNY and CDR2 is SVGAGI (reference sequence).

The chain combines TRBV18 with TRBJ1-6; TRBD1 is a possible D gene (6 bases). CDR1 and CDR2 from the germline V gene are KGHSH and LQKENI. V shed 3 bases and J shed 7 bases, with 7 bases lying between them. CDR3 length equals 13 residues. CDR3 loop: CASSPTGNSPLHF. The CDR3 coding sequence is TGTGCCAGCTCACCTACAGGGAATTCACCCCTCCACTTT.

The V call is TRBV19, the J call TRBJ1-6, with D possibly TRBD1 on 6 matching bases. In germline, CDR1 is LNHDA, CDR2 SQIVND (reference sequence). This CDR3 comprises 15 residues. V was cut by 4 bases and J by 5 bases, with 12 bases left in between. The CDR3 spells CASSRAGADNSPLHF. Here the CDR3 DNA reads TGTGCCAGTAGTAGGGCAGGGGCGGATAATTCACCCCTCCACTTT.

This sequence joins TRBV5-1 and TRBJ1-1; 7 bases are shared with TRBD1. Trimming removed 2 bases from V and 1 base from J; junction bases left unmatched: 5. The CDR3 runs to 15 residues. The V gene's germline CDR1 is SGHRS and CDR2 YFSETQ. CDR3 DNA: TGCGCCAGCAGCTTTAGGGGACAGACGAACACTGAAGCTTTCTTT. This codes for CASSFRGQTNTEAFF. The full variable domain, rest sourced from reference TRBV5-1 and TRBJ1-1, is KAGVTQTPRYLIKTRGQQVTLSCSPISGHRSVSWYQQTPGQGLQFLFEYFSETQRNKGNFPGRFSGRQFSNSRSEMNVSTLELGDSALYLCASSFRGQTNTEAFFGQGTRLTVV.

This rearrangement joins TRBV28 to TRBJ2-7, with 8 nucleotides matching TRBD2. The germline CDR1 and CDR2 sequences are MDHEN and SYDVKM. This CDR3 contains 14 residues. V lost 2 bases and J lost 4; bases outside the gene matches: 4. The CDR3 region is CASSLGAGAYEQYF. The CDR3 region has the DNA TGTGCCAGCAGTTTAGGAGCGGGGGCGTACGAGCAGTACTTC.